Sequencing of this TCR beta chain was carried out in a study of PD-L1 blockade in urothelial cancer. Turning to the study itself: Investigators checked blood 3 weeks (second dose) and 6 weeks after treatment start.

On this clone: Its cognate antigen is unknown.

Findings and caveats of the study: Better survival was predicted when blood TCR clonality before treatment fell below the median.

Here immunoSEQ multiplex PCR was the method, and the copy in TCRdb shows in-frame clones only, minus some. There are approximately 46,000 clones in the sample; 87% occur only once, and 7.6% lies in the top ten. The sequence derives from a man aged 55 to 69 with urothelial cancer. This specimen consisted of PBMCs, obtained around atezolizumab (anti-PD-L1) treatment.

CDR3 region: CASSVQGARGELFF. The DNA for the CDR3 is TGTGCCAGCAGTGTCCAGGGGGCCAGGGGGGAGCTGTTTTTT. The V and J genes are TRBV27 and TRBJ2-2; 8 bases match TRBD1. Trimming took 5 bases from V and 8 from J; bases not matched to a gene: 7. Germline assignment: CDR1 MNHEY and CDR2 SMNVEV (reference sequence). The CDR3 sequence is 14 residues long.